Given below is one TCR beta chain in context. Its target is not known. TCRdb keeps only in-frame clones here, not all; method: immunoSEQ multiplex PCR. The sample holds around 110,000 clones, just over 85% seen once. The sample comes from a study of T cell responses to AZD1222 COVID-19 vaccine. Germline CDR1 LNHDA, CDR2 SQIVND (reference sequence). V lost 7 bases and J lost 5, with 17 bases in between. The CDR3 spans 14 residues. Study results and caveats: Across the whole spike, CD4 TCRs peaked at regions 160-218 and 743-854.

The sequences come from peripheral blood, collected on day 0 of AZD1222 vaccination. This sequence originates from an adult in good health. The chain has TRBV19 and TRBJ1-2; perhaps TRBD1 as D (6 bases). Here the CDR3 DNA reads TGTGCCAGTACCAGGGACACCGACCTATATGGCTACACCTTC. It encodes CASTRDTDLYGYTF.